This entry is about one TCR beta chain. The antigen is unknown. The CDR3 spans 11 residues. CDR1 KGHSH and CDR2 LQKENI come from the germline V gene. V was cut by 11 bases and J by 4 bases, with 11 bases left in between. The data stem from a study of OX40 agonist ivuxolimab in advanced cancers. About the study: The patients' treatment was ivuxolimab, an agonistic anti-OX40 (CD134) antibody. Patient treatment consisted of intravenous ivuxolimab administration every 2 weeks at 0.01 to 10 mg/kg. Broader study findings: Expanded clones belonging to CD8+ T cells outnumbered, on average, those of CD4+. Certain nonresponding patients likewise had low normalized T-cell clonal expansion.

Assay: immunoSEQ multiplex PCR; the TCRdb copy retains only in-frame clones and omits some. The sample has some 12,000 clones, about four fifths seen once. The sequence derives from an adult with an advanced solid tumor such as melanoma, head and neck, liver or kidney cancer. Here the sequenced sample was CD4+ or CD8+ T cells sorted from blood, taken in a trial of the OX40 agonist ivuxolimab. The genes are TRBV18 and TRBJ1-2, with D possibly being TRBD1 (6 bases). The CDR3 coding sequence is TGTGCCTCGACAGGCGGCTATGGCTACACCTTC. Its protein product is CASTGGYGYTF.